Given below is one T cell receptor beta chain in context. The antigen is undetermined. The data originate from a study of cytomegalovirus exposure and HLA in healthy donors. Notes on the study in general: In a later analysis, productive TCRs from donors in an Asian-associated ancestry cluster reportedly carried fewer N-insertions than the cohort mean.

The ends were cut back, 5 bases at V and 0 bases at J, with 12 bases in the middle. Per the germline V gene, CDR1 is SGHVS and CDR2 is FNYEAQ. This CDR3 comprises 15 residues. Researchers ran the PCR with 60 Vbeta and 13 Jbeta primers. Measured with immunoSEQ multiplex PCR; TCRdb has only the in-frame clones, and not every one. The sample data list approximately 120,000 clones. The chain has TRBV7-6 and TRBJ2-3; the D gene is possibly TRBD2 (5 bases). The sequenced sample was PBMCs. The TCR originated in a man aged 35-49 years in good health and CMV-seronegative. DNA for the CDR3: TGTGCCAGCAGCCCGGACTCGACTAGCACAGATACGCAGTATTTT. Protein sequence: CASSPDSTSTDTQYF.